These 16 T cell receptor beta chains were sequenced from one sample in a study of cytomegalovirus exposure and HLA in healthy donors. The primer mix had 60 Vbeta and 13 Jbeta primers. Here immunoSEQ multiplex PCR was the method, and the copy in TCRdb shows in-frame clones only, minus some. The sample includes around 160,000 clones, 75% to 80% of them seen just once. Sample: PBMCs. The receptors stem from a woman aged 40 to 49 in good health and CMV-seropositive.

The chain uses TRBV28 and TRBJ1-5; D may be TRBD1 (5 bases). V lost 6 bases to trimming and J lost 11 bases, with 14 bases between them. CDR3 length equals 12 residues. Germline V lookup: CDR1 MDHEN, CDR2 SYDVKM. CDR3 loop: CASSSAGMAQHF. CDR3 DNA sequence: TGTGCCAGCAGCTCTGCAGGGATGGCCCAGCATTTT.

This rearrangement joins TRBV7-2 to TRBJ2-1; 7 bases are shared with TRBD2. Germline V gene lookup returns CDR1 SGHTA and CDR2 FQGNSA. The CDR3 sequence is 13 residues long. The V segment lost 4 bases and the J segment 7 bases; nucleotides outside the gene matches: 4. The DNA for the CDR3 is TGTGCCAGCAGCTCGGGGCGGGGGAATGAGCAGTTCTTC. Its translation is CASSSGRGNEQFF.

This rearrangement joins TRBV18 to TRBJ2-1, with TRBD2 identical over 7 bases. CDR1 is KGHSH, CDR2 LQKENI, per germline. J gave up 8 bases and V 7 bases, and 11 bases lay outside the gene matches. CDR3 size: 14 residues. The CDR3 region has the DNA TGTGCCAGCTGTGCGGGGTCAGCGGGATATGAGCAGTTCTTC. Protein product: CASCAGSAGYEQFF.

V usage is TRBV4-3 and J usage is TRBJ2-7; D possibly corresponds to TRBD2 (6 bases). The CDR3 runs 16 residues. Germline-derived CDR1 and CDR2 are LGHNA and YSLEER. V was pared by 8 bases and J by 5 bases, with 25 bases between. CDR3 DNA: TGCGCCAGCCCACAGCGGGCAGGGTGGCGGAAGGACGAGCAGTACTTC. Amino acids: CASPQRAGWRKDEQYF.

This chain links TRBV5-1 with TRBJ2-1, with D maybe TRBD1 (5 bases). The germline V and J ends were trimmed by 1 base and 4 bases, with 12 bases remaining between them. Germline lookup yields CDR1 SGHRS and CDR2 YFSETQ. The CDR3 extends over 15 amino acids. CDR3 residues: CASSLSTGPYNEQFF. In nucleotides, the CDR3 is TGCGCCAGCAGCTTGAGCACAGGTCCTTACAATGAGCAGTTCTTC.

The CDR3 nucleotides read TGTGCCATCAGTGTATTACAGGAGAATGGCTACACCTTC. It specifies CAISVLQENGYTF. This sequence joins TRBV10-3 and TRBJ1-2, with D perhaps matching TRBD1 (5 bases). CDR3 length: 13 amino acids. V was cut by 4 bases and J by 6 bases, with 12 bases left in between. Germline values: CDR1 ENHRY, CDR2 SYGVKD.

The table lists this clone with a few counts. This CDR3 reads CASSDPDRGNQPQHF. In DNA, the CDR3 is TGCGCCAGCAGTGATCCCGACAGGGGGAATCAGCCCCAGCATTTT. This chain uses TRBV10-2 with TRBJ1-5, with 9 bases lining up with TRBD1. Losses at the gene ends were 3 bases for V and 4 bases for J; bases not matched to a gene: 4. In germline, CDR1 is WSHSY, CDR2 SAAADI. The CDR3 sequence is 15 residues long.

This clone has more than one count but fewer than ten. The V call is TRBV2, the J call TRBJ2-7; 9 positions agree with TRBD2. CDR1 and CDR2 (germline): SNHLY, FYNNEI. The CDR3 has 14 amino acids. V lost 7 bases to trimming and J lost 5 bases; unmatched junction nucleotides: 9. CDR3 sequence (DNA): TGTGCCAGCACCCTCCGCGGGAGGGCCAACGAGCAGTACTTC. Translated: CASTLRGRANEQYF.

This chain connects TRBV4-2 to TRBJ2-7, with D possibly matching TRBD2 (5 bases). V dropped 0 bases and J dropped 3 bases, with 15 bases sitting between them. Germline loops: CDR1 LGHNA, CDR2 YNFKEQ. The CDR3 is made up of 16 amino acids. The CDR3 spells CASSQEAASNLYEQYF. The CDR3 bases are TGTGCCAGCAGCCAAGAAGCCGCTAGCAATCTCTACGAGCAGTACTTC.

The J gene is TRBJ2-5, the V gene TRBV2; D is possibly TRBD1 (7 bases). This CDR3 contains 13 residues. V lost 6 bases, J lost 5 bases, and 13 bases lay in between. CDR1 is SNHLY and CDR2 is FYNNEI in the germline V gene. DNA for the CDR3: TGTGCCAGCAGGGTACAGGGGAGGGAGACCCAGTACTTC. This sequence encodes CASRVQGRETQYF.

The chain uses TRBV6-6 and TRBJ1-1; D remains ambiguous. The CDR3 spans 14 residues. The germline V gene has CDR1 MNHNY and CDR2 SVGAGI (reference sequence). The V gene lost 5 bases and the J gene lost 4 bases, with 14 bases spanning the gap. The CDR3 sequence is CASSLYGSSTEAFF. The CDR3 DNA reads TGTGCCAGCAGTCTCTACGGGTCGTCCACTGAAGCTTTCTTT.

This rearrangement joins TRBV7-2 to TRBJ2-7; 8 bases line up with TRBD2. After removal of 4 bases from V and 0 bases from J, the junction contained 5 bases not matched to a gene. The CDR3 contains 15 residues. Germline V gene sequence: CDR1 SGHTA, CDR2 FQGNSA. The CDR3 DNA reads TGTGCCAGCAGCTCTCGCAGCGGGAGCTCCTACGAGCAGTACTTC. Translating it yields CASSSRSGSSYEQYF.

This clone was counted between two and nine times. The J gene is TRBJ2-7, the V gene TRBV6-1; 7 bases are shared with TRBD2. Germline CDR1 reads MNHNS; CDR2 reads SASEGT. This CDR3 region has 16 residues. Trimming cost V 1 base and J 6 bases; bases outside gene matches: 12. The CDR3 region has the DNA TGTGCCAGCAGTGAAGGGGGGGGGAGGTGGGTGGTCGAGCAGTACTTC. Its translation: CASSEGGGRWVVEQYF.

The chain uses TRBV10-1 and TRBJ2-7, with D possibly being TRBD1 (5 bases). The V and J ends lost 5 bases and 2 bases respectively, with 13 bases between them. Germline CDR1 WNHNN, CDR2 SYGVQD (reference sequence). The length of the CDR3 is 14 residues. CDR3 coding DNA: TGCGCCAGCAGTCACAGGCTAGATCCCTACGAGCAGTACTTC. Translating it yields CASSHRLDPYEQYF.

The table lists this clone with a count of one. The rearrangement uses TRBV19 and TRBJ2-3, with D possibly TRBD1 on 6 matching bases. V was clipped by 6 bases and J by 4 bases, with 14 bases between them. Germline CDR1 LNHDA, CDR2 SQIVND (reference sequence). The CDR3 length is 14 residues. As DNA, the CDR3 is TGTGCCAGTAGCCTCACAGGGTCGGCAGATACGCAGTATTTT. Translating gives CASSLTGSADTQYF.

V is TRBV7-2 and J is TRBJ1-6; D remains unclear. This CDR3 has 12 amino acids. CDR1 is SGHTA, CDR2 FQGNSA, per germline. V was clipped by 6 bases and J by 12 bases, with 12 bases between them. CDR3 bases: TGTGCCAGCAGATCATCGGGTCTACCCCTCCACTTT. Protein product: CASRSSGLPLHF.